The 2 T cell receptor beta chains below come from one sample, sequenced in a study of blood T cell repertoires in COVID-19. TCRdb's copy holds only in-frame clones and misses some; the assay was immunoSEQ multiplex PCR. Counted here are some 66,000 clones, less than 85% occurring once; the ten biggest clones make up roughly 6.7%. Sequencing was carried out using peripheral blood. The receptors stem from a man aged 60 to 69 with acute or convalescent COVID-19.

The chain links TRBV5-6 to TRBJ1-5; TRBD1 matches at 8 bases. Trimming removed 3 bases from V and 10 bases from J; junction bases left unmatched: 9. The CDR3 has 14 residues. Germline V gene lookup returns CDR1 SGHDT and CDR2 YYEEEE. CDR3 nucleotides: TGTGCCAGCAGCTCCGACAGGGGAACCGGCCCCCAGCATTTT. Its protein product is CASSSDRGTGPQHF.

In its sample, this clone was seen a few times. In nucleotides, the CDR3 is TGCGCCAGCAGCTTGGAGCCCGGGACTCGACAAGAGACCCAGTACTTC. Amino acids: CASSLEPGTRQETQYF. The chain joins TRBV5-1 to TRBJ2-5, with D possibly TRBD2 on 6 matching bases. The CDR3 runs to 16 residues. CDR1 and CDR2 (germline): SGHRS, YFSETQ. The ends were cut back, 0 bases at V and 2 bases at J, with 14 bases in the middle.